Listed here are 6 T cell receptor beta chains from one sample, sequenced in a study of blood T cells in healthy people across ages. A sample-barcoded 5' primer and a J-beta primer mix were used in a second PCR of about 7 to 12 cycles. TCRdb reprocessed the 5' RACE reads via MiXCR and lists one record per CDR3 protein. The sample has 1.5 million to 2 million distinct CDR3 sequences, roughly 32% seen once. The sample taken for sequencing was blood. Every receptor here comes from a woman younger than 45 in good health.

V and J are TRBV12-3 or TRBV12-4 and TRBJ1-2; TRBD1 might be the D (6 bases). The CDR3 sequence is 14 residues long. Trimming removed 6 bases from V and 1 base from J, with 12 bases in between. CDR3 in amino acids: CASRPDSINYGYTF. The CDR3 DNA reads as TGTGCCAGCAGGCCGGACAGTATTAACTATGGCTACACCTTC.

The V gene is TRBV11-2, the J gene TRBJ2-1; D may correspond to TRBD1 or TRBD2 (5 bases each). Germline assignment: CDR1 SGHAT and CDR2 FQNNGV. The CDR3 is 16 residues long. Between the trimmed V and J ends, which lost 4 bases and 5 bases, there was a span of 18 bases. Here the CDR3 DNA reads TGTGCCAGCAGCTGGGATTTCCGGGACGTAAACAATGAGCAGTTCTTC. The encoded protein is CASSWDFRDVNNEQFF.

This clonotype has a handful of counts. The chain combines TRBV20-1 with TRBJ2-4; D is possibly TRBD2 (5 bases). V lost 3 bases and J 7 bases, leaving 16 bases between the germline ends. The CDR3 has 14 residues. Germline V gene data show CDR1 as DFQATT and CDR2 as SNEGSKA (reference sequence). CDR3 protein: CSASVEVSGNIQYF. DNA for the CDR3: TGCAGTGCTAGCGTTGAGGTTTCGGGGAACATTCAGTACTTC.

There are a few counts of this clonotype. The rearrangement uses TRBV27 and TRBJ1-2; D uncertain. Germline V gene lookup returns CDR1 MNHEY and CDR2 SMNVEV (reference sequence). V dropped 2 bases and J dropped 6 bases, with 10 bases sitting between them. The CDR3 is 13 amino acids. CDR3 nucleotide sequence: TGTGCCAGCAGTTTAGGGCTCAGCGATGGCTACACCTTC. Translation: CASSLGLSDGYTF.

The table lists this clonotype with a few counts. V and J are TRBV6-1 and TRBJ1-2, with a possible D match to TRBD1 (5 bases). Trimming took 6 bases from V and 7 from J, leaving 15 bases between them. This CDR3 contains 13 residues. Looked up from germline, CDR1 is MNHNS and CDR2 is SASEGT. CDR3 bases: TGTGCCAGCAGGTTCCGGGACGGTGTTGGCTACACCTTC. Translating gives CASRFRDGVGYTF.

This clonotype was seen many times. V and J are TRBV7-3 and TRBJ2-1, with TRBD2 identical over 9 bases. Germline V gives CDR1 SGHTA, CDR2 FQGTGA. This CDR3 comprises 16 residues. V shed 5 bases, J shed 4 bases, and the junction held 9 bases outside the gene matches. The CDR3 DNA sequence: TGTGCCAGCAGCCCCCGGGGTAGCGGGGGATACAATGAGCAGTTCTTC. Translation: CASSPRGSGGYNEQFF.